Following are 22 T cell receptor beta chains from one sample sequenced in a study of blood T cell repertoires in COVID-19. Assay: immunoSEQ multiplex PCR; the TCRdb copy retains only in-frame clones and omits some. The table shows 90,000 to 130,000 clones, with roughly 85% occurring only once. The sample was peripheral blood. These receptors came from a human donor in a cohort sampled during active COVID-19.

The V gene is TRBV5-1, the J gene TRBJ2-1; 16 nucleotides agree with TRBD2. CDR3 size: 18 residues. CDR1 is SGHRS, CDR2 YFSETQ, per germline. The V segment lost 3 bases and the J segment 7 bases; nucleotides outside the gene matches: 10. The CDR3 region is CASSSGGTSGRAGNEQFF. Here the CDR3 DNA reads TGCGCCAGCAGCTCGGGGGGGACTAGCGGGAGGGCCGGGAATGAGCAGTTCTTC.

The rearrangement links TRBV5-1 to TRBJ2-5, with D hard to call. The V end was cut by 4 bases, the J end by 1 base, with 5 bases between. This CDR3 has 12 residues. Germline V gene sequence: CDR1 SGHRS, CDR2 YFSETQ. In nucleotides, the CDR3 is TGCGCCAGCAGCCCCCGCCAAGAGACCCAGTACTTC. This translates into CASSPRQETQYF.

The J gene is TRBJ1-5, the V gene TRBV6-5, with D possibly being TRBD1 (5 bases). V lost 6 bases and J lost 3, with 12 bases in between. Germline V gene sequence: CDR1 MNHEY, CDR2 SVGAGI. The CDR3 loop spans 14 amino acids. This CDR3 is CASSLEGPNQPQHF. In DNA, the CDR3 is TGTGCCAGCAGCCTGGAGGGGCCCAATCAGCCCCAGCATTTT.

This chain uses TRBV30 with TRBJ1-5; the D gene is possibly TRBD1 (6 bases). Germline CDR1 is GTSNPN and CDR2 is SVGIG (reference sequence). The germline V and J ends were trimmed by 1 base and 7 bases, with 17 bases remaining between them. CDR3 size: 15 residues. The CDR3: CAWSARDTYLQPQHF. Written as DNA, the CDR3 is TGTGCCTGGAGTGCCCGGGACACCTATCTACAGCCCCAGCATTTT.

The rearrangement links TRBV2 to TRBJ2-1; possibly TRBD2 for D (6 bases). This CDR3 region has 15 residues. Germline V gene lookup returns CDR1 SNHLY and CDR2 FYNNEI. V was cut by 3 bases and J by 7 bases, with 16 bases left in between. The CDR3 spells CASSDGKGRSNEQFF. The CDR3 nucleotides read TGTGCCAGCAGTGATGGGAAGGGGAGGTCGAATGAGCAGTTCTTC.

The rearrangement links TRBV5-1 to TRBJ1-2, with TRBD1 as a possible D gene (6 bases). V lost 4 bases and J lost 3, with 10 bases in between. CDR1 SGHRS and CDR2 YFSETQ come from the germline V gene. This CDR3 has 13 residues. CDR3: CASSAGQYYGYTF. The CDR3 coding sequence is TGCGCCAGCAGCGCCGGACAGTACTATGGCTACACCTTC.

The chain is built from TRBV5-1 and TRBJ2-7; D is perhaps TRBD2 (5 bases). CDR3 length: 15 amino acids. V was trimmed by 4 bases and J by 0 bases, leaving 14 bases between them. In germline, CDR1 is SGHRS, CDR2 YFSETQ. As DNA, the CDR3 is TGCGCCAGCAGCCTCGACGACTATTACTCCTACGAGCAGTACTTC. Encoded protein: CASSLDDYYSYEQYF.

The J gene is TRBJ2-1, the V gene TRBV7-2; D gene unclear. The CDR3 runs 14 residues. The V end lost 3 bases, the J end lost 6 bases, and 12 bases lay between the germline ends. Germline CDR1 and CDR2: SGHTA and FQGNSA. CDR3 bases: TGTGCCAGCAGCTTCTACGCTAGACCCAATGAGCAGTTCTTC. Translation: CASSFYARPNEQFF.

The chain couples TRBV7-2 to TRBJ2-5; 9 bases match TRBD2. CDR1 and CDR2 (germline): SGHTA, FQGNSA. The CDR3 spans 15 residues. V shed 5 bases and J 4 bases; nucleotides not matched to a gene: 8. The CDR3 protein is CASSPGGLAGETQYF. The DNA of the CDR3 is TGTGCCAGCAGCCCGGGGGGACTAGCAGGAGAGACCCAGTACTTC.

V gene TRBV3-1 (or the pseudogene TRBV3-2) combines with J gene TRBJ2-7; 8 bases line up with TRBD1. CDR3 length: 16 amino acids. Trimming cost V 4 bases and J 3 bases; bases outside gene matches: 11. Germline V CDR1 and CDR2: LGHDT, YNNKEL (reference sequence). The CDR3 protein is CASSPLTGEGFYEQYF. In nucleotides, the CDR3 is TGTGCCAGCAGCCCATTGACAGGGGAAGGTTTCTACGAGCAGTACTTC.

The V gene is TRBV5-4, the J gene TRBJ2-1; 8 nucleotides line up with TRBD1. The CDR3 loop spans 14 amino acids. After removal of 5 bases from V and 8 bases from J, the junction contained 9 bases not matched to a gene. Germline V gene data show CDR1 as SGHNT and CDR2 as YYREEE (reference sequence). In DNA, the CDR3 is TGTGCCAGCAGTTCGCCAGGGGGCGAGGATGAGCAGTTCTTC. Translated: CASSSPGGEDEQFF.

This chain links TRBV5-6 with TRBJ2-2, with 7 bases matching TRBD1. From germline, CDR1 is SGHDT and CDR2 YYEEEE. The V gene end was trimmed by 2 bases and the J gene end by 7 bases; junction bases not matched to a gene: 5. The CDR3 spans 14 residues. The CDR3 DNA reads TGTGCCAGCAGCTTTAGGGGGCGCGTCGGGGAGCTGTTTTTT. This gives the protein CASSFRGRVGELFF. Supplemented by reference TRBV5-6 and TRBJ2-2, the full variable domain reads DAGVTQSPTHLIKTRGQQVTLRCSPKSGHDTVSWYQQALGQGPQFIFQYYEEEERQRGNFPDRFSGHQFPNYSSELNVNALLLGDSALYLCASSFRGRVGELFFGEGSRLTVL.

This clone has a single count. The chain links TRBV28 to TRBJ2-1; 13 bases line up with TRBD2. V shed 7 bases and J 9 bases; nucleotides not matched to a gene: 12. The CDR3 loop spans 16 amino acids. CDR1 and CDR2 from the germline V gene are MDHEN and SYDVKM. The chain's CDR3 is CASTLPGTSGKGEQFF. CDR3 DNA: TGTGCCAGCACCCTCCCCGGGACTAGCGGGAAAGGTGAGCAGTTCTTC.

This rearrangement joins TRBV11-3 to TRBJ2-5; maybe TRBD2 (5 bases). Trimming cost V 4 bases and J 0 bases, with 6 bases left between them. The germline V gene has CDR1 SGHNT and CDR2 YENEEA. This CDR3 contains 13 residues. The DNA for the CDR3 is TGTGCCAGCAGCTGGAGGTACCAAGAGACCCAGTACTTC. This translates into CASSWRYQETQYF.

The chain has TRBV9 and TRBJ2-1, with TRBD2 as a possible D gene (6 bases). V was pared by 0 bases and J by 0 bases, with 13 bases between. This CDR3 comprises 17 residues. CDR1 is SGDLS and CDR2 is YYNGEE in the germline V gene. The CDR3 protein is CASSVGGLTNSYNEQFF. CDR3 coding DNA: TGTGCCAGCAGCGTAGGGGGACTTACTAACTCCTACAATGAGCAGTTCTTC.

The chain couples TRBV12-3 or TRBV12-4 to TRBJ1-1; tentatively, D is TRBD1 (6 bases). This CDR3 is 12 amino acids long. The V end was cut by 6 bases, the J end by 4 bases, with 9 bases between. CDR3 DNA: TGTGCCAGCAGCCGGACAGTCACTGAAGCTTTCTTT. Translating gives CASSRTVTEAFF.

The V call is TRBV29-1, the J call TRBJ2-2, with TRBD1 identical over 9 bases. Germline lookup yields CDR1 SQVTM and CDR2 ANQGSEA. This CDR3 contains 16 residues. The junction had 11 bases not matched to a gene; V was cut back by 5 bases and J by 4 bases. DNA of the CDR3: TGCAGCGTTCGGAAGGGCGGGACAGGGACCACCGGGGAGCTGTTTTTT. This translates into CSVRKGGTGTTGELFF.

The rearrangement joins TRBV18 to TRBJ2-5; 7 bases match TRBD1. J gave up 2 bases and V 3 bases, and 6 bases lay outside the gene matches. CDR1 and CDR2 (germline): KGHSH, LQKENI. This CDR3 has 15 residues. CDR3 sequence reads: CASSPRQGGQETQYF. In nucleotides, the CDR3 is TGTGCCAGCTCACCTCGACAGGGTGGGCAAGAGACCCAGTACTTC.

V and J are TRBV28 and TRBJ1-2; 7 bases line up with TRBD1. The CDR3 extends over 14 amino acids. Germline CDR1 is MDHEN and CDR2 is SYDVKM. The trim removed 4 bases at V and 2 bases at J, leaving 4 bases unmatched. The CDR3 DNA reads TGTGCCAGCAGTTCTCCGGGACAGAACTATGGCTACACCTTC. It yields the protein CASSSPGQNYGYTF.

The chain links TRBV5-1 to TRBJ1-4, with 8 nucleotides matching TRBD1. This CDR3 contains 15 residues. Germline CDR1 reads SGHRS; CDR2 reads YFSETQ. The trim removed 7 bases at V and 8 bases at J, leaving 13 bases unmatched. DNA for the CDR3: TGCGCCAGCCAACTGACAGGGGATCCAAGGGAAAAACTGTTTTTT. As protein: CASQLTGDPREKLFF.

This clone has just a few counts. The rearrangement links TRBV6-1 to TRBJ1-2, with D tentatively TRBD1 (6 bases). Germline CDR1 MNHNS, CDR2 SASEGT. The CDR3 totals 16 residues. V gave up 3 bases and J gave up 2 bases, with 16 bases separating them. The CDR3 DNA is TGTGCCAGCAGTGACCCGTGGGACACCGAGAACTATGGCTACACCTTC. Protein product: CASSDPWDTENYGYTF.

The chain couples TRBV3-1 (or the pseudogene TRBV3-2) to TRBJ2-5; D uncertain. V lost 2 bases, J lost 3 bases, and 4 bases lay in between. CDR1 is LGHDT and CDR2 is YNNKEL in the germline V gene (reference sequence). The CDR3 sequence is 12 residues long. As DNA, the CDR3 is TGTGCCAGCAGCCAAATCAAAGAGACCCAGTACTTC. Protein product: CASSQIKETQYF.